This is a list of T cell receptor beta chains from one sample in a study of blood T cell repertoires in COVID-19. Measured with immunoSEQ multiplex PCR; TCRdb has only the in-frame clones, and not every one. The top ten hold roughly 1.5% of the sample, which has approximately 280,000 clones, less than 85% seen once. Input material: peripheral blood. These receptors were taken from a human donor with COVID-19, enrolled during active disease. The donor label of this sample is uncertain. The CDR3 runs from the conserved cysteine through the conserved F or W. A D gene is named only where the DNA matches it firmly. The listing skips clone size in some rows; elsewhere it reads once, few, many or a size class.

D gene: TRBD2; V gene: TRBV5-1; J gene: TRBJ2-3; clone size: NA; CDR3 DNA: TGCGCCAGCAGCTCGGGGGGACGAACAGATACGCAGTATTTT; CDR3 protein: CASSSGGRTDTQYF
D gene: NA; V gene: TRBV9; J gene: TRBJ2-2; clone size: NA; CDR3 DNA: TGTGCCAGCAGCCAAGGGGGGGCGAACACCGGGGAGCTGTTTTTT; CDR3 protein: CASSQGGANTGELFF
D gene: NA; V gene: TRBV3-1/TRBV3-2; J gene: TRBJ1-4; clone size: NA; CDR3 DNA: TGTGCCAGCAGCCAAGATGGGTCAGGCCAAAAACTGTTTTTT; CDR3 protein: CASSQDGSGQKLFF
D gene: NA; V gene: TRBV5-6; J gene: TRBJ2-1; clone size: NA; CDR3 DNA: TGTGCCAGCAGCTTGGTTAGCGACAATGAGCAGTTCTTC; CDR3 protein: CASSLVSDNEQFF
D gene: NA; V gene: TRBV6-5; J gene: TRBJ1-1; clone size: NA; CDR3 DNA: TGTGCCAGCAGTTGGAGGCAGCGTGGGAACACTGAAGCTTTCTTT; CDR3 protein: CASSWRQRGNTEAFF
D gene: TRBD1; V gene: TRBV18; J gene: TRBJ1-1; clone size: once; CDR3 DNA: TGTGCCAGCTCACCTTATGACAGGGTTGAAGCTTTCTTT; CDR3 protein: CASSPYDRVEAFF
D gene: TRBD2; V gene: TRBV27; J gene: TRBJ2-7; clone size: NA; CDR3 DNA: TGTGCCAGCAGTCCTCGACTAGCGGGAGCTGGCGAGCAGTACTTC; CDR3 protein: CASSPRLAGAGEQYF
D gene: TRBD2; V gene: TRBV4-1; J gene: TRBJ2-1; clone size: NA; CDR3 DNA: TGCGCCAGCAGCCACCCGGCTAGCGGGAGCTCCTACAATGAGCAGTTCTTC; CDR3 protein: CASSHPASGSSYNEQFF
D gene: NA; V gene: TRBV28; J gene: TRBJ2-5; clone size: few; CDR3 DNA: TGTGCCAGCAGTTTATCCGGGCTAGCGGAGACCCAGTACTTC; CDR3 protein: CASSLSGLAETQYF
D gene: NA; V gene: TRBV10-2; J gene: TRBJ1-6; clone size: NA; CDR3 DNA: TGCGCCAGCAAGTGGGGCGGATCGAATTCACCCCTCCACTTT; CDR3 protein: CASKWGGSNSPLHF
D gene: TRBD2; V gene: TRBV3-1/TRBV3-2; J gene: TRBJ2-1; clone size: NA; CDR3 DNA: TGTGCCAGCAGCGTCGCGGGAGTTGGAAATGAGCAGTTCTTC; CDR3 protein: CASSVAGVGNEQFF
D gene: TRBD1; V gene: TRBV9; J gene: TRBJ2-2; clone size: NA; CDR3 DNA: TGTGCCAGCAGCGCCCGAAAAGGACAGGGGAACACCGGGGAGCTGTTTTTT; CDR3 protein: CASSARKGQGNTGELFF
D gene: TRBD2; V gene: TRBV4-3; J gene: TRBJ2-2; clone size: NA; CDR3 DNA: TGCGCCAGCAGCCAAGACATCACGGGACTAGCGGGAGCGAACACCGGGGAGCTGTTTTTT; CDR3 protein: CASSQDITGLAGANTGELFF
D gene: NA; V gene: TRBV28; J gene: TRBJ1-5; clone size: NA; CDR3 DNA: TGTGCCAGCAGATTCAGAGGGGGTAGCAATCAGCCCCAGCATTTT; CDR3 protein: CASRFRGGSNQPQHF
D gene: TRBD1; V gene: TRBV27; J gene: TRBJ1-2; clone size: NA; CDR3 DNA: TGTGCCAGCAGGGTAACAGGGGGGATTCATGGCTACACCTTC; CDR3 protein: CASRVTGGIHGYTF
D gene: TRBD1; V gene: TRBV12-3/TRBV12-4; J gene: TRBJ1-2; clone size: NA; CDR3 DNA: TGTGCCAGCGTGGGACAGGGGGCTTATGGCTACACCTTC; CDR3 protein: CASVGQGAYGYTF
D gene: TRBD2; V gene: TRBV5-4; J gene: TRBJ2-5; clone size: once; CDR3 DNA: TGTGCCAGCAGCTTGGCTGGCTTCAGCGGGGTGAACCAAGAGACCCAGTACTTC; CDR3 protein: CASSLAGFSGVNQETQYF
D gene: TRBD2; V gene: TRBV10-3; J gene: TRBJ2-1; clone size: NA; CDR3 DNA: TGTGCCATCAGTGACCCACTAGCTTCGGGAGGGCCTGGTGAGCAGTTCTTC; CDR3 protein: CAISDPLASGGPGEQFF
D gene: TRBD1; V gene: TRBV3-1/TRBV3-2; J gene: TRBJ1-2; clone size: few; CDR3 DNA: TGTGCCAGCAGCCAAAGTTTTCCGGGACAGGGACCCCTGAGCTATGGCTACACCTTC; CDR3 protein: CASSQSFPGQGPLSYGYTF
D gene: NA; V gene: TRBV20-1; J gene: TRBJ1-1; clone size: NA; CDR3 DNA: TGCAGTGCTAGTGGGACTCAAATCACTGAAGCTTTCTTT; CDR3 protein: CSASGTQITEAFF
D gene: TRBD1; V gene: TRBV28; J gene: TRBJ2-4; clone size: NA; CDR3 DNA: TGTGCCAGCAGTTTCTACAGGGGAGTGGGCACCAAAAACATTCAGTACTTC; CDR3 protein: CASSFYRGVGTKNIQYF
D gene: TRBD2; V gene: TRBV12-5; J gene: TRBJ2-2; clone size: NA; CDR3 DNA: TGTGCTAGTGGTTTGGTAAGCGGGAGCGCCGGGGAGCTGTTTTTT; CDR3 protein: CASGLVSGSAGELFF
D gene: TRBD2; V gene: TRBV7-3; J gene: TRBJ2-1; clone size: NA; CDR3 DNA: TGTGCCAGCAGCTTAGAGGCGGGAGGCGGGGATTACAATGAGCAGTTCTTC; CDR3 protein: CASSLEAGGGDYNEQFF
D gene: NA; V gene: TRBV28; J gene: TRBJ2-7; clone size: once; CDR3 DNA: TGTGCCAGCAGTTCGATCGCTAGCGACTCCTACGAGCAGTACTTC; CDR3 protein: CASSSIASDSYEQYF
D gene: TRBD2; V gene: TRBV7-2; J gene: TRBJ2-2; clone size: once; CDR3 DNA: TGTGCCAGCAGCTTAGGGACCGGGACTAGCGTGTACACCGGGGAGCTGTTTTTT; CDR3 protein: CASSLGTGTSVYTGELFF
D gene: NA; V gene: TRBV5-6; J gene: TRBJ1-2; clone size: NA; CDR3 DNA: TGTGCCAGCAGCTTGGTCCAGGGAGGTGGCTACACCTTC; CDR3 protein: CASSLVQGGGYTF
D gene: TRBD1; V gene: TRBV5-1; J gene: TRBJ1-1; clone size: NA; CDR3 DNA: TGCGCCAGCAGCTTGGCTGCACAGGGGGCGGGAACTGAAGCTTTCTTT; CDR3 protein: CASSLAAQGAGTEAFF